The rows below give T cell receptor beta chains drawn from one sample of a study of tumor and adjacent non-tumor tissue in lung cancer. TCRdb called the multiplex PCR reads again in MiXCR, with one record for every CDR3 protein. The data contain 84,000 or so distinct CDR3 sequences, around 57% of them singletons. Sample: lung tumor tissue. The receptors come from a man between 65 and 80 years old with non-small cell lung cancer. The CDR3 runs from the conserved cysteine through the conserved F or W. Fields, in order: D gene, J gene, clone size, V gene, CDR3 DNA, CDR3 protein. The D gene is left open where the match is weak. The size field is filled for only some rows; it gives once, few, many or a size class.

D gene: -; J gene: TRBJ2-1; clone size: -; V gene: TRBV6-4; CDR3 DNA: TGTGCCAGCAGGAAGACTGACCACGATGAGCAGTTCTTC; CDR3 protein: CASRKTDHDEQFF
D gene: -; J gene: TRBJ1-2; clone size: many; V gene: TRBV12-3/TRBV12-4; CDR3 DNA: TGTGCCAGCAGTTTTGACCCGTCTACTCTAAGCACCTTC; CDR3 protein: CASSFDPSTLSTF
D gene: -; J gene: TRBJ2-3; clone size: few; V gene: TRBV7-9; CDR3 DNA: TGTGCCAGCAGCTTAGCGACAGCTGATACGCGGTATTTT; CDR3 protein: CASSLATADTRYF
D gene: -; J gene: TRBJ1-1; clone size: many; V gene: TRBV10-3; CDR3 DNA: TGTGCCATCAAAGGGGACGGCATGAACACTGAAGCTTTCTTT; CDR3 protein: CAIKGDGMNTEAFF
D gene: TRBD2; J gene: TRBJ2-6; clone size: -; V gene: TRBV14; CDR3 DNA: TGTGCCAGCAACCATGATGAGCAGCGGGGTGCTGGGGCCAACGTCCTGACTTTC; CDR3 protein: CASNHDEQRGAGANVLTF
D gene: TRBD1; J gene: TRBJ2-4; clone size: few; V gene: TRBV5-1; CDR3 DNA: TGCGCCAGCAGCTTTCGAACAGGGGACATTCAGTACTTC; CDR3 protein: CASSFRTGDIQYF
D gene: -; J gene: TRBJ2-7; clone size: -; V gene: TRBV7-2; CDR3 DNA: TGTGCCAGCAGCTTCTGGGGCGGTTACGAGCAGTACTTC; CDR3 protein: CASSFWGGYEQYF
D gene: TRBD1; J gene: TRBJ2-2; clone size: many; V gene: TRBV15; CDR3 DNA: TGTGCCACCAGCACGCGACAGGGGCGGTCCGGGGAGCTGTTTTTT; CDR3 protein: CATSTRQGRSGELFF
D gene: TRBD1; J gene: TRBJ2-5; clone size: -; V gene: TRBV11-2; CDR3 DNA: TGTGTCAGCAGCACAACGGGACAGGGCCTACAGACCCAGTACTTC; CDR3 protein: CVSSTTGQGLQTQYF
D gene: TRBD1; J gene: TRBJ2-2; clone size: many; V gene: TRBV6-5; CDR3 DNA: TGTGCCAGCAACCGGGGACAGAAAGGGACCGGGGAGCTGTTTTTT; CDR3 protein: CASNRGQKGTGELFF
D gene: TRBD2; J gene: TRBJ2-1; clone size: -; V gene: TRBV7-3; CDR3 DNA: TGTGCCAGCAGCTTGATGAATAGCGGGATGCAGAATGAGCAGTTCTTC; CDR3 protein: CASSLMNSGMQNEQFF
D gene: -; J gene: TRBJ1-2; clone size: many; V gene: TRBV20-1; CDR3 DNA: TGCAGTGCGAGTCGTGTTAGGGTTTATGGCTACACCTTC; CDR3 protein: CSASRVRVYGYTF
D gene: TRBD2; J gene: TRBJ2-3; clone size: few; V gene: TRBV11-2; CDR3 DNA: TGTGCCAACAGGCGACCGATAGCGGGGGTGGCAGATACGCAGTATTTT; CDR3 protein: CANRRPIAGVADTQYF
D gene: -; J gene: TRBJ2-3; clone size: -; V gene: TRBV4-2; CDR3 DNA: TGTGCCAGCAGCCATATAGATACGCAGTATTTT; CDR3 protein: CASSHIDTQYF
D gene: -; J gene: TRBJ2-7; clone size: few; V gene: TRBV2; CDR3 DNA: TGTGCCAGCAGCGTTGTGGCAGGGACCTACGAGCAGTACTTC; CDR3 protein: CASSVVAGTYEQYF
D gene: -; J gene: TRBJ2-6; clone size: -; V gene: TRBV11-2; CDR3 DNA: TGTACTAGCAGCTCCCCGAGGGGAAGAAGGGGCTCTGGGGCCGACGTCCTGACTTTC; CDR3 protein: CTSSSPRGRRGSGADVLTF
D gene: -; J gene: TRBJ2-7; clone size: -; V gene: TRBV6-5; CDR3 DNA: TGTGCCAGCGGGAGAACTAGGGACGCGAGCTCCTACGAGCAGTACTTC; CDR3 protein: CASGRTRDASSYEQYF
D gene: TRBD2; J gene: TRBJ2-5; clone size: many; V gene: TRBV6-6; CDR3 DNA: TGTGCCAGCAGTTACGAGGCTAGCGGGCACCGGGGCCAGTACTTC; CDR3 protein: CASSYEASGHRGQYF
D gene: -; J gene: TRBJ2-7; clone size: -; V gene: TRBV12-3/TRBV12-4; CDR3 DNA: TGTGACAGCAGGCGAGCAGGAGGACCCTACGAGCAGTACTTC; CDR3 protein: CDSRRAGGPYEQYF
D gene: -; J gene: TRBJ2-1; clone size: -; V gene: TRBV6-1; CDR3 DNA: TGTGCCAACAGTGAAGAGCAGGGAGACACCTACAATGAGCAGTTCTTC; CDR3 protein: CANSEEQGDTYNEQFF
D gene: -; J gene: TRBJ2-3; clone size: -; V gene: TRBV5-6; CDR3 DNA: TGTGTCAGGAGCTTGAGGACTCCTTATACGCAGTATTTT; CDR3 protein: CVRSLRTPYTQYF
D gene: -; J gene: TRBJ2-2; clone size: -; V gene: TRBV5-6; CDR3 DNA: TGTGCCGGCAGCTTGTTGGGGGACCTCACCGGGGAGCTGTTTTTT; CDR3 protein: CAGSLLGDLTGELFF
D gene: TRBD2; J gene: TRBJ2-7; clone size: -; V gene: TRBV20-1; CDR3 DNA: TGCAGTGCTAGCCAGCGGGGGGGCCGCTACGAGCAGTACTTC; CDR3 protein: CSASQRGGRYEQYF
D gene: TRBD2; J gene: TRBJ2-7; clone size: -; V gene: TRBV7-8; CDR3 DNA: TGTGTCAGCAGCTTACTAGCGGGAGGAGCCTACGAGCAGTACTTC; CDR3 protein: CVSSLLAGGAYEQYF
D gene: TRBD1; J gene: TRBJ1-5; clone size: -; V gene: TRBV7-9; CDR3 DNA: TGTGCCTGTAGCTGGACAGGGACTAATCAGCCCCAGCATTTT; CDR3 protein: CACSWTGTNQPQHF
D gene: -; J gene: TRBJ1-1; clone size: -; V gene: TRBV10-2; CDR3 DNA: TGCGCCAGCGGACGGGGTACTGAAGCTTTCTTC; CDR3 protein: CASGRGTEAFF
D gene: -; J gene: TRBJ2-1; clone size: medium-sized; V gene: TRBV11-2; CDR3 DNA: TGTGCCAGCAGCTTAGATTCCCTCAATGAGCAGTTCTTC; CDR3 protein: CASSLDSLNEQFF
D gene: TRBD1; J gene: TRBJ1-4; clone size: many; V gene: TRBV6-5; CDR3 DNA: TGTGCCAGCAGTTACCAGGGGGCGGGGGTGAAGGAAAAACTGTTTTTT; CDR3 protein: CASSYQGAGVKEKLFF
D gene: TRBD2; J gene: TRBJ2-3; clone size: -; V gene: TRBV11-2; CDR3 DNA: TGTGCCAGTAGTCCTGGACTAGCGGGGCCCTTGAGCTCAGATACACAGTATTTT; CDR3 protein: CASSPGLAGPLSSDTQYF
D gene: -; J gene: TRBJ1-6; clone size: -; V gene: TRBV30; CDR3 DNA: TGTGCCTGGAGCCAGGCCCCTGAGAATTCATCCCTCCACTTT; CDR3 protein: CAWSQAPENSSLHF
D gene: TRBD2; J gene: TRBJ2-2; clone size: -; V gene: TRBV9; CDR3 DNA: TGTGCCAGCAGCGTAGTCGGGGGGTCCAGCGGGAGTTATCACACCGGGGAGCTGTTTTTT; CDR3 protein: CASSVVGGSSGSYHTGELFF
D gene: -; J gene: TRBJ1-4; clone size: many; V gene: TRBV5-1; CDR3 DNA: TGCGCCAGCAAGCGACCGGAGGAGGAAAAACTGTTTTTT; CDR3 protein: CASKRPEEEKLFF
D gene: -; J gene: TRBJ2-5; clone size: -; V gene: TRBV19; CDR3 DNA: TGTGCCAGTAGAGATATGGGATCTCAAGAGACCCAGTACTTC; CDR3 protein: CASRDMGSQETQYF
D gene: -; J gene: TRBJ1-2; clone size: -; V gene: TRBV4-2; CDR3 DNA: TGTACCAGCAGTCCGGACCCCGAGACTTATGGCTACACCTTC; CDR3 protein: CTSSPDPETYGYTF
D gene: -; J gene: TRBJ1-5; clone size: -; V gene: TRBV4-2; CDR3 DNA: TGTGCCAGCAGCCAAGATTTCCACAATCAGCCCCAGCATTTT; CDR3 protein: CASSQDFHNQPQHF
D gene: TRBD1; J gene: TRBJ1-4; clone size: -; V gene: TRBV5-1; CDR3 DNA: TGCGCCAGCAGCTTGGATCAGGGGACAGGGAATGAAAAACTGTTTTTT; CDR3 protein: CASSLDQGTGNEKLFF
D gene: -; J gene: TRBJ2-5; clone size: few; V gene: TRBV11-1; CDR3 DNA: TGTGCCAGCAGCTTATCCTCCAGGGCTCAGGAGACCCAGTATTTC; CDR3 protein: CASSLSSRAQETQYF
D gene: -; J gene: TRBJ2-5; clone size: -; V gene: TRBV4-1; CDR3 DNA: TGTGCCAGCAGCCAATTGGTCAGCAGGGGTGATACCCAGTACTTC; CDR3 protein: CASSQLVSRGDTQYF
D gene: -; J gene: TRBJ2-2; clone size: -; V gene: TRBV28; CDR3 DNA: TGTGCCAGCAGTCTACCCCCGGCAGAGAACACCGGGGAGCTGTTTTTT; CDR3 protein: CASSLPPAENTGELFF
D gene: TRBD1; J gene: TRBJ2-1; clone size: medium-sized; V gene: TRBV5-5; CDR3 DNA: TGTGCCAGCAGCTTCTGGGACAGCTACAATGAGCAGTTCTTC; CDR3 protein: CASSFWDSYNEQFF
D gene: TRBD1; J gene: TRBJ2-3; clone size: -; V gene: TRBV20-1; CDR3 DNA: TGCAGAACCCACTGGGACAGACCCACAGATACGCAGTATTTT; CDR3 protein: CRTHWDRPTDTQYF
D gene: -; J gene: TRBJ1-1; clone size: -; V gene: TRBV6-5; CDR3 DNA: TGTGCCAGCGGCCATATGAACACTGAAACTTTCTTT; CDR3 protein: CASGHMNTETFF
D gene: -; J gene: TRBJ1-3; clone size: -; V gene: TRBV12-3/TRBV12-4; CDR3 DNA: TGTGTCAGCACTTCAGACAGACTCTCTGGAAACACCATATATTTT; CDR3 protein: CVSTSDRLSGNTIYF
D gene: TRBD1; J gene: TRBJ2-1; clone size: many; V gene: TRBV24-1; CDR3 DNA: TGTGCCACCAGTGACACGACAGGGTCCCACTCCTACAATGAGCAGTTCTTC; CDR3 protein: CATSDTTGSHSYNEQFF
D gene: -; J gene: TRBJ2-2; clone size: medium-sized; V gene: TRBV11-2; CDR3 DNA: TGTGCCAGCAGCTCCGCGTACAAACCGAACACCGGGGAGCTGTTTTTT; CDR3 protein: CASSSAYKPNTGELFF
D gene: TRBD1; J gene: TRBJ2-7; clone size: -; V gene: TRBV4-2; CDR3 DNA: TGCGCCAGCGGCGGGCAGGGACAGGGGGACGGGGAGCAGTACTTC; CDR3 protein: CASGGQGQGDGEQYF
D gene: -; J gene: TRBJ1-2; clone size: -; V gene: TRBV5-1; CDR3 DNA: TGCGCCTACAGCTTGGACGGAGACACAACCTATGGCTACACCTTC; CDR3 protein: CAYSLDGDTTYGYTF
D gene: -; J gene: TRBJ2-7; clone size: many; V gene: TRBV13; CDR3 DNA: TGTGCCAGCAGGAGGTGGGTGAGTGTTGAGCAGTACTTC; CDR3 protein: CASRRWVSVEQYF
D gene: -; J gene: TRBJ1-2; clone size: many; V gene: TRBV13; CDR3 DNA: TGTGCCAGCAGCTTAGGACCTAGGGGGGCCGGCAATGGCTACACCTTC; CDR3 protein: CASSLGPRGAGNGYTF
D gene: -; J gene: TRBJ2-1; clone size: medium-sized; V gene: TRBV11-1; CDR3 DNA: TGTGCCAGCAGCCTAACCAATGAGCAGTTCTTC; CDR3 protein: CASSLTNEQFF
D gene: TRBD2; J gene: TRBJ2-5; clone size: many; V gene: TRBV12-3/TRBV12-4; CDR3 DNA: TGTGCCAGCCGCCCTAGCGGGGGGTACCAAGAGACCCAGTACTTC; CDR3 protein: CASRPSGGYQETQYF